This T cell receptor (beta chain) was sequenced during a study of blood T cell repertoires in COVID-19. Germline CDR1 is KGHDR and CDR2 is SFDVKD. This CDR3 is built from 14 residues. V was cut by 4 bases and J by 4 bases, with 12 bases left in between. Method: immunoSEQ multiplex PCR; TCRdb's copy keeps in-frame clones and lacks some. This sample yields fewer than 400,000 clones, of which over 75% are seen a single time; around 4% belongs to the top ten. The chain couples TRBV24-1 to TRBJ1-1; the D is unclear. Specimen: PBMCs or T cells enriched from blood (not recorded which). This TCR was recovered from a man aged 25 to 45 who had recovered from COVID-19. This CDR3 is CATSDRAGSTEAFF. The DNA for the CDR3 is TGTGCCACCAGTGACCGCGCCGGGTCCACTGAAGCTTTCTTT.